The 8 T cell receptor beta chains below were found in one sample sequenced in a study of cytomegalovirus exposure and HLA in healthy donors. The study ran its PCR with 60 Vbeta and 13 Jbeta primers. Generated by immunoSEQ multiplex PCR, the TCRdb table keeps only in-frame clones and is missing some. The sample contains about 130,000 clones, roughly 79% of which appear only once. The material sequenced was PBMCs. The receptors originated from a woman aged 45-65 years in good health and CMV-seronegative.

The chain recombines TRBV5-1 with TRBJ2-5, with D possibly TRBD2 on 6 matching bases. Germline-derived CDR1 and CDR2 are SGHRS and YFSETQ. The CDR3 totals 15 residues. Trimming shortened V by 1 base and J by 5 bases, and 15 bases separated the two germline ends. The CDR3 loop reads CASSLQYRERETQYF. CDR3 in DNA: TGCGCCAGCAGCTTGCAGTACCGGGAGAGGGAGACCCAGTACTTC.

The gene calls are TRBV10-2 and TRBJ2-5; 11 positions match TRBD2. CDR1 and CDR2 (germline): WSHSY, SAAADI. This CDR3 region has 13 residues. The V segment lost 8 bases and the J segment 2 bases; nucleotides outside the gene matches: 1. DNA for the CDR3: TGCGCCAGCCGACTAGCGGGGCAAGAGACCCAGTACTTC. This encodes CASRLAGQETQYF.

The chain uses TRBV9 and TRBJ2-1; 8 nucleotides agree with TRBD2. CDR3 length equals 15 residues. V gave up 0 bases and J gave up 7 bases; unmatched junction bases: 6. CDR1 is SGDLS and CDR2 is YYNGEE in the germline V gene. CDR3 in DNA: TGTGCCAGCAGCGTAGGACCGCGGGGGGCTAATGAGCAGTTCTTC. Translating it yields CASSVGPRGANEQFF.

The chain joins TRBV4-2 to TRBJ1-1, with D tentatively TRBD1 (6 bases). Germline V gene data show CDR1 as LGHNA and CDR2 as YNFKEQ. Trimming took off 2 bases at V and 3 bases at J, with 19 bases between the two ends. The CDR3 contains 17 residues. CDR3 in amino acids: CASSQPGVRAGDTEAFF. Written as DNA, the CDR3 is TGTGCCAGCAGCCAACCAGGAGTCAGGGCAGGGGACACTGAAGCTTTCTTT.

The J gene is TRBJ1-2, the V gene TRBV10-3, with no clear D. CDR3 size: 12 residues. Trimming pared 7 bases from V and 4 bases from J, leaving 10 bases between. Germline lookup yields CDR1 ENHRY and CDR2 SYGVKD. This CDR3 reads CAITQAGYGYTF. The CDR3 nucleotides are TGTGCCATCACCCAGGCAGGCTATGGCTACACCTTC.

The chain has TRBV19 and TRBJ2-7; TRBD2 might be the D (6 bases). The germline V gene has CDR1 LNHDA and CDR2 SQIVND (reference sequence). CDR3 length equals 16 residues. Trimming removed 0 bases at V and 4 bases at J, with 16 bases between. This CDR3 reads CASSIEAPGSPYEQYF. Written as DNA, the CDR3 is TGTGCCAGTAGTATAGAGGCGCCCGGGAGCCCATACGAGCAGTACTTC.

The gene calls are TRBV19 and TRBJ2-5; tentative D call: TRBD1 (6 bases). Trimming stripped 7 bases from V and 2 bases from J, with 20 bases between. The CDR3 consists of 16 residues. Germline-derived CDR1 and CDR2 are LNHDA and SQIVND (reference sequence). The CDR3 protein is CASNSKARGSQETQYF. In nucleotides, the CDR3 is TGTGCCAGTAATAGTAAGGCGAGGGGGTCTCAAGAGACCCAGTACTTC.

The V and J genes are TRBV5-1 and TRBJ2-7; 7 bases agree with TRBD2. Unmatched junction bases numbered 4, after V lost 2 bases and J lost 2 bases. The CDR3 is 14 amino acids. From germline, CDR1 is SGHRS and CDR2 YFSETQ. The CDR3 bases are TGCGCCAGCAGCTTTGCTAGCGGAACCTACGAGCAGTACTTC. Amino acids: CASSFASGTYEQYF.